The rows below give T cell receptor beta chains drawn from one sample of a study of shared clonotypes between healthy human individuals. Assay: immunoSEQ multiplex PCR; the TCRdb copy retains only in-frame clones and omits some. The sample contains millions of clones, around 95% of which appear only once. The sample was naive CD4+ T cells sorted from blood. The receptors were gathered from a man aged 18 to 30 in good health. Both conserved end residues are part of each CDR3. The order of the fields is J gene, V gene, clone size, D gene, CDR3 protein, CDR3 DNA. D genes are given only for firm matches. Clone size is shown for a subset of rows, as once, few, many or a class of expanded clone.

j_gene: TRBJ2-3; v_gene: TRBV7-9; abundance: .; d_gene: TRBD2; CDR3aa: CASSLLGREGLDTQYF; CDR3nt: TGTGCCAGCAGCTTGCTTGGGCGGGAGGGCCTAGATACGCAGTATTTT
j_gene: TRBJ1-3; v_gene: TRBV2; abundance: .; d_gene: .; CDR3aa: CASSELDSGNTIYF; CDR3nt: TGTGCCAGCAGTGAATTGGACTCTGGAAACACCATATATTTT
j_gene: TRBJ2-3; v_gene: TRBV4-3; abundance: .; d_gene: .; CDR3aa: CASSQGTSSTSTQYF; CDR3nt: TGCGCCAGCAGCCAAGGGACCAGCTCAACAAGTACGCAGTATTTT
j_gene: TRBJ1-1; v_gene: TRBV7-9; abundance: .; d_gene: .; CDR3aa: CASSVRVGTEAFF; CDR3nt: TGTGCCAGCAGCGTCAGGGTCGGCACTGAAGCTTTCTTT
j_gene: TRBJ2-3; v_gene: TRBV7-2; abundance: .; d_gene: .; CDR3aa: CASSPSRGSDTQYF; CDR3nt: TGTGCCAGCAGCCCGAGCCGCGGATCAGATACGCAGTATTTT
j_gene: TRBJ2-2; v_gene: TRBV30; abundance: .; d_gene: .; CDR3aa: CAWSVPLGSGELFF; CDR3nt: TGTGCCTGGAGTGTTCCCCTTGGGTCCGGGGAGCTGTTTTTT
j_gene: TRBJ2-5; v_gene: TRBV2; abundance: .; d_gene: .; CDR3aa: CASSGFRETQYF; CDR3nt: TGTGCCAGCAGTGGATTTCGGGAGACCCAGTACTTC
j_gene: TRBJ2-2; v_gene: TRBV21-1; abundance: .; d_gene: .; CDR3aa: CASSKDPQQGTTNVPGELFF; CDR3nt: TGTGCCAGCAGCAAAGACCCCCAGCAGGGGACAACAAATGTTCCCGGGGAGCTGTTTTTT
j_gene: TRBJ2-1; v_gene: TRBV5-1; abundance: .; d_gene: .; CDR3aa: CASSLFTARASYNEQFF; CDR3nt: TGCGCCAGCAGCTTGTTCACGGCGCGGGCTTCCTACAATGAGCAGTTCTTC
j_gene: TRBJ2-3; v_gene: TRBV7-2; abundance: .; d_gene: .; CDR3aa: CASSLILLSTDTQYF; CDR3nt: TGTGCCAGCAGCTTAATTCTTCTCAGCACAGATACGCAGTATTTT
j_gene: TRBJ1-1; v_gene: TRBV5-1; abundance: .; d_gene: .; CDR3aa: CASSLDLTLNTEAFF; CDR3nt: TGCGCCAGCAGCTTGGACCTTACCTTGAACACTGAAGCTTTCTTT
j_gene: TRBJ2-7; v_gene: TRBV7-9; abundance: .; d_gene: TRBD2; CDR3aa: CASSYVVLSGSKYEQYF; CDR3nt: TGTGCCAGCAGCTATGTGGTTCTTAGCGGGAGTAAGTACGAGCAGTACTTC
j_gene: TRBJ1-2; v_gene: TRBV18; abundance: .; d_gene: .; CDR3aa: CASSSDGRGYTF; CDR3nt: TGTGCCAGCTCATCCGACGGGCGAGGCTACACCTTC
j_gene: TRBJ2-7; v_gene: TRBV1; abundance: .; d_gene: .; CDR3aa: CTSIPPGAWYEQYF; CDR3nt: TGCACCAGCATCCCCCCCGGGGCGTGGTACGAGCAGTACTTC
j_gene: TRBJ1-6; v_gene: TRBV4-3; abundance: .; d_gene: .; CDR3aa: CASSQDGHDNSPLHF; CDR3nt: TGCGCCAGCAGCCAAGATGGACACGATAATTCACCCCTCCACTTT
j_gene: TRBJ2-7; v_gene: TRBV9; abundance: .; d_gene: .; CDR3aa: CASSVETGPTYEQYF; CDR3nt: TGTGCCAGCAGCGTAGAAACAGGCCCTACCTACGAGCAGTACTTC
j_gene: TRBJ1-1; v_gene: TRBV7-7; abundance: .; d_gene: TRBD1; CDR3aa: CASSLWSAGGNTEAFF; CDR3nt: TGTGCTAGCAGCTTATGGTCGGCAGGGGGGAACACTGAAGCTTTCTTT
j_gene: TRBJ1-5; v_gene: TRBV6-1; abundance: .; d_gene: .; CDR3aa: CASSFTGSNQPQHF; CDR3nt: TGTGCCAGCAGTTTCACGGGTAGCAATCAGCCCCAGCATTTT
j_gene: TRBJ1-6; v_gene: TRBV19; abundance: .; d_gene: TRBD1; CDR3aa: CASRATLDRGIYNSPLHF; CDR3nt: TGTGCCAGTAGAGCCACGCTGGACAGGGGAATTTATAATTCACCCCTCCACTTT
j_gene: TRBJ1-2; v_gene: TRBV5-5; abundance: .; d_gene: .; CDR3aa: CASSPQSRGGYTF; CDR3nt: TGTGCCAGCAGCCCTCAAAGCAGGGGAGGCTACACCTTC
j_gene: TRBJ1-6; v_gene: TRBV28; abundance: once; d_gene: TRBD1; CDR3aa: CASSRQGYNSPLHF; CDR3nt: TGTGCCAGCAGTAGACAGGGTTATAATTCACCCCTCCACTTT
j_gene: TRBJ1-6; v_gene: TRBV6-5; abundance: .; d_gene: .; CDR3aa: CASRDTHYNSPLHF; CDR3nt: TGTGCCAGCAGGGACACACACTATAATTCACCCCTCCACTTT
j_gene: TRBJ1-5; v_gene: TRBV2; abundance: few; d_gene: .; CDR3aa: CASSEAKADYSNQPQHF; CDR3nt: TGTGCCAGCAGTGAAGCGAAGGCAGATTATAGCAATCAGCCCCAGCATTTT
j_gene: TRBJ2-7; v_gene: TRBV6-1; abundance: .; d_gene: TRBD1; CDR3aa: CASSERGQSYEQYF; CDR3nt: TGTGCCAGCAGTGAAAGGGGACAGAGCTACGAGCAGTACTTC
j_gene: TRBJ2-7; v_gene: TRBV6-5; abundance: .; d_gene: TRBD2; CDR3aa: CASRAGGSYEQYF; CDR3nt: TGTGCCAGCAGAGCGGGGGGATCCTACGAGCAGTACTTC
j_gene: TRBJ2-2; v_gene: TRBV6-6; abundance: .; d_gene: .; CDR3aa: CASTSLGGGELFF; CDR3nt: TGTGCCAGCACCTCGTTGGGGGGCGGGGAGCTGTTTTTT
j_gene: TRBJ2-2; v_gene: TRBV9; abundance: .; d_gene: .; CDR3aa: CASSVEVTGELFF; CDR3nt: TGTGCCAGCAGCGTAGAGGTAACCGGGGAGCTGTTTTTT